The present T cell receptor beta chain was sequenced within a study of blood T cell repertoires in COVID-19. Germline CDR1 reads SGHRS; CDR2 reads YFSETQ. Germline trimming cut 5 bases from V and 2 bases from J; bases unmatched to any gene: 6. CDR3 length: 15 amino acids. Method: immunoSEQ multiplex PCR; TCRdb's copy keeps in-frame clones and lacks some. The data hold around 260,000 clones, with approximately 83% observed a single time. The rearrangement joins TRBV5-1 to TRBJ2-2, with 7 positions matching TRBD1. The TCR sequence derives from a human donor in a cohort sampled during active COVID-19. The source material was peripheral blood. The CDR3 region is CASRGGSVNTGELFF. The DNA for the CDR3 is TGCGCCAGCAGAGGGGGCTCCGTAAACACCGGGGAGCTGTTTTTT. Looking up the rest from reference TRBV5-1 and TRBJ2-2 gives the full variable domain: KAGVTQTPRYLIKTRGQQVTLSCSPISGHRSVSWYQQTPGQGLQFLFEYFSETQRNKGNFPGRFSGRQFSNSRSEMNVSTLELGDSALYLCASRGGSVNTGELFFGEGSRLTVL.